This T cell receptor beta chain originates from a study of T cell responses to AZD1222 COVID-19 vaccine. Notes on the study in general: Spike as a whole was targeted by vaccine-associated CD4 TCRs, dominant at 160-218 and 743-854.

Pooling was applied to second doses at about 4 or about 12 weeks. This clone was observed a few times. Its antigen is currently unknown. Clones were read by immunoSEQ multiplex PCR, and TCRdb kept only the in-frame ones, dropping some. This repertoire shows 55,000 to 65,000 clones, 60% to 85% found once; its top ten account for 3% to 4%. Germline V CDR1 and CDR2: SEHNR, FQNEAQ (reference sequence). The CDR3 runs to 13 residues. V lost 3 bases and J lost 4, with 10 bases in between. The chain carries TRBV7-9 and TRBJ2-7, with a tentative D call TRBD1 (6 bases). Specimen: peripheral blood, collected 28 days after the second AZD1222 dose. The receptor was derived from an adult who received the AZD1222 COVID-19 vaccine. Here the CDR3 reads CASSLIQGYEQYF. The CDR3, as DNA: TGTGCCAGCAGCTTGATTCAGGGGTACGAGCAGTACTTC.